Shown below are 24 T cell receptor beta chains from a single sample sequenced in a study of T cell responses to AZD1222 COVID-19 vaccine. Data came from immunoSEQ multiplex PCR; TCRdb stores just in-frame clones and leaves some out. This sample carries some 200,000 clones, approximately 90% of them seen once, and the ten largest clones take 1.5% to 2%. Sequenced here: peripheral blood, sampled 28 days after the second AZD1222 dose. These receptors were obtained from an adult who received the AZD1222 COVID-19 vaccine.

The chain employs TRBV3-1 (or the pseudogene TRBV3-2) and TRBJ2-3; TRBD1 matches 7 bases. The CDR3 length is 13 residues. V was clipped by 4 bases and J by 4 bases; unmatched bases: 2. Germline-derived CDR1 and CDR2 are LGHDT and YNNKEL (reference sequence). CDR3 region: CASSLRGPDTQYF. In nucleotides, the CDR3 is TGTGCCAGCAGCCTGAGGGGGCCAGATACGCAGTATTTT.

The chain has TRBV12-3 or TRBV12-4 and TRBJ2-7; D gene uncertain. CDR3 size: 13 residues. Trimming stripped 5 bases from V and 3 bases from J, with 11 bases between. CDR3 bases: TGTGCCAGCAGTAAACAGAACGACTACGAGCAGTACTTC. Its translation: CASSKQNDYEQYF.

The rearrangement joins TRBV27 to TRBJ1-5; D is perhaps TRBD1 (5 bases). The V gene's germline CDR1 is MNHEY and CDR2 SMNVEV (reference sequence). V was cut by 8 bases and J by 2 bases, with 16 bases left in between. CDR3 length equals 15 residues. As DNA, the CDR3 is TGTGCCAGCCGGATTTGGGGGTATGGCAATCAGCCCCAGCATTTT. Amino acids: CASRIWGYGNQPQHF.

This chain uses TRBV2 with TRBJ2-2; D possibly uses TRBD1 or TRBD2 (6 bases each). Between the trimmed V and J ends, which lost 4 bases and 4 bases, there was a span of 13 bases. Germline V gives CDR1 SNHLY, CDR2 FYNNEI. CDR3 length equals 15 residues. This chain's CDR3 is CASSVRGAPTGELFF. The CDR3 nucleotides read TGTGCCAGCAGTGTAAGGGGGGCCCCCACCGGGGAGCTGTTTTTT. The full variable domain, with the rest looked up from reference TRBV2 and TRBJ2-2, is EPEVTQTPSHQVTQMGQEVILRCVPISNHLYFYWYRQILGQKVEFLVSFYNNEISEKSEIFDDQFSVERPDGSNFTLKIRSTKLEDSAMYFCASSVRGAPTGELFFGEGSRLTVL.

The chain links TRBV4-2 to TRBJ1-1; TRBD1 matches 9 bases. V was pared by 4 bases and J by 6 bases, with 9 bases of the junction left unmatched. Germline V gives CDR1 LGHNA, CDR2 YNFKEQ. This CDR3 region has 15 residues. CDR3 protein: CASSPTGTGKAEAFF. In DNA form, the CDR3 reads TGTGCCAGCAGCCCCACCGGGACAGGGAAGGCTGAAGCTTTCTTT.

The chain has TRBV9 and TRBJ2-5; TRBD2 matches at 9 bases. Germline CDR1 is SGDLS and CDR2 is YYNGEE. The CDR3 spans 17 residues. V lost 4 bases to trimming and J lost 5 bases; unmatched junction nucleotides: 15. This CDR3 reads CASSPPGGTSMLETQYF. CDR3 nucleotide sequence: TGTGCCAGCAGCCCCCCGGGGGGGACTAGCATGTTGGAGACCCAGTACTTC. The entire variable domain, with the rest obtained from reference TRBV9 and TRBJ2-5, is as follows: DSGVTQTPKHLITATGQRVTLRCSPRSGDLSVYWYQQSLDQGLQFLIQYYNGEERAKGNILERFSAQQFPDLHSELNLSSLELGDSALYFCASSPPGGTSMLETQYFGPGTRLLVL.

J is TRBJ1-1 and V is TRBV5-1; D is undetermined. The germline V and J ends were trimmed by 4 bases and 1 base, with 11 bases remaining between them. The CDR3 is 14 amino acids. The germline V gene encodes CDR1 SGHRS and CDR2 YFSETQ. The CDR3 sequence is CASSDPASNTEAFF. CDR3 sequence (DNA): TGCGCCAGCAGCGATCCGGCCTCGAACACTGAAGCTTTCTTT.

The chain has TRBV4-3 and TRBJ2-1; 10 bases fit TRBD2. V gave up 4 bases and J gave up 2 bases; unmatched junction bases: 5. The CDR3 is 16 residues long. Germline loops: CDR1 LGHNA, CDR2 YSLEER. Here the CDR3 DNA reads TGCGCCAGCAGCCTGGACGGGACTAGCGCCTACAATGAGCAGTTCTTC. Protein product: CASSLDGTSAYNEQFF.

This clone was picked up one time. This chain uses TRBV19 with TRBJ2-2; 7 nucleotides match TRBD2. Germline assignment: CDR1 LNHDA and CDR2 SQIVND (reference sequence). The CDR3 totals 15 residues. Trimming removed 7 bases from V and 3 bases from J; junction bases left unmatched: 8. CDR3: CASKQRGPDTGELFF. CDR3 bases: TGTGCCAGTAAACAGCGGGGCCCCGACACCGGGGAGCTGTTTTTT.

The V gene is TRBV10-1, the J gene TRBJ2-3, with 9 nucleotides matching TRBD1. Germline CDR1 reads WNHNN; CDR2 reads SYGVQD (reference sequence). J was trimmed by 3 bases and V by 2 bases; bases with no gene match: 9. CDR3 size: 17 residues. Here the CDR3 DNA reads TGCGCCAGCAGTGAGGGGGGACAGGGTGGTTGGACAGATACGCAGTATTTT. It is translated as CASSEGGQGGWTDTQYF.

The chain carries TRBV9 and TRBJ2-3, with TRBD2 matching 7 bases. The CDR3 runs 17 residues. Germline V gene sequence: CDR1 SGDLS, CDR2 YYNGEE. Trimming at V came to 4 bases and at J to 2 bases, leaving 13 bases not matched to a gene. In nucleotides, the CDR3 is TGTGCCAGCAGCCCCCTTGGGGGGAGGGCCTACACAGATACGCAGTATTTT. Protein sequence: CASSPLGGRAYTDTQYF.

V gene TRBV12-3 or TRBV12-4 combines with J gene TRBJ2-2; no clear D. Trimming shortened V by 7 bases and J by 6 bases, and 9 bases separated the two germline ends. The CDR3 sequence is 12 residues long. This chain's CDR3 is CASTAWSGELFF. The CDR3 nucleotides read TGTGCCAGCACCGCGTGGTCCGGGGAGCTGTTTTTT.

This chain joins TRBV6-5 and TRBJ1-5, with D hard to call. The CDR3 consists of 15 residues. The germline V gene has CDR1 MNHEY and CDR2 SVGAGI. The V gene lost 7 bases and the J gene lost 0 bases, with 13 bases spanning the gap. CDR3 sequence: CASTPYPYSNQPQHF. CDR3 nucleotide sequence: TGTGCCAGCACCCCTTACCCGTATAGCAATCAGCCCCAGCATTTT.

The chain uses TRBV10-3 and TRBJ1-5; D is possibly TRBD1 (5 bases). Germline CDR1 ENHRY, CDR2 SYGVKD. This CDR3 has 13 amino acids. Trimming removed 7 bases at V and 4 bases at J, with 11 bases between. The CDR3 nucleotides read TGTGCCATCAAAGGGCCAGGGAATCAGCCCCAGCATTTT. It yields the protein CAIKGPGNQPQHF.

The V gene is TRBV13, the J gene TRBJ1-1; D is unresolved. CDR3 length equals 13 residues. Germline values: CDR1 PRHDT, CDR2 FYEKMQ (reference sequence). V was trimmed by 5 bases and J by 1 base, leaving 8 bases between them. The CDR3 region is CASSISANTEAFF. The DNA for the CDR3 is TGTGCCAGCAGCATTAGCGCGAACACTGAAGCTTTCTTT.

This clone was recorded only once. The DNA of the CDR3 is TGCGCCAGCAGCTTGGCGAACACTGAAGCTTTCTTT. Amino acids: CASSLANTEAFF. V usage is TRBV5-1 and J usage is TRBJ1-1; D is ambiguous. The CDR3 runs 12 residues. Trimming cost V 0 bases and J 1 base, with 1 base left between them. Germline loops: CDR1 SGHRS, CDR2 YFSETQ.

As concerns this clone: The sample contains more than one DNA sequence encoding this CDR3. V and J are TRBV6-5 and TRBJ2-7; no reliable D call. This CDR3 region has 15 residues. Trimming pared 0 bases from V and 2 bases from J, leaving 11 bases between. Per germline, CDR1 MNHEY and CDR2 SVGAGI. The CDR3 sequence: CASSYSGTETYEQYF. The CDR3 nucleotides read TGTGCCAGCAGTTACTCTGGTACAGAGACCTACGAGCAGTACTTC.

The genes are TRBV18 and TRBJ2-5; a possible D gene is TRBD2 (6 bases). The CDR3 runs 15 residues. The V and J ends lost 2 bases and 3 bases respectively, with 13 bases between them. Per the germline V gene, CDR1 is KGHSH and CDR2 is LQKENI. The CDR3 bases are TGTGCCAGCTCACCAGGGTTGGGCGGGAAAGAGACCCAGTACTTC. Protein: CASSPGLGGKETQYF. Combining the CDR3 with reference TRBV18 and TRBJ2-5 gives the whole variable domain NAGVMQNPRHLVRRRGQEARLRCSPMKGHSHVYWYRQLPEEGLKFMVYLQKENIIDESGMPKERFSAEFPKEGPSILRIQQVVRGDSAAYFCASSPGLGGKETQYFGPGTRLLVL.

This chain joins TRBV3-1 (or the pseudogene TRBV3-2) and TRBJ2-1; 7 nucleotides match TRBD1. V lost 3 bases to trimming and J lost 8 bases; unmatched junction nucleotides: 7. The CDR3 loop spans 14 amino acids. The germline V gene has CDR1 LGHDT and CDR2 YNNKEL (reference sequence). CDR3 DNA sequence: TGTGCCAGCAGCCAGGTGACAGGGAACCATGAGCAGTTCTTC. It encodes CASSQVTGNHEQFF.

The V call is TRBV18, the J call TRBJ2-2; no clear D. This CDR3 is built from 14 residues. Germline V CDR1 and CDR2: KGHSH, LQKENI. V shed 3 bases and J shed 7 bases, with 12 bases lying between them. The CDR3, as DNA: TGTGCCAGCTCACCTTCGGCGACGGGCGGGGAGCTGTTTTTT. Amino acids: CASSPSATGGELFF.

With regard to this clone: Other DNA sequences in the sample encode the same CDR3. The genes are TRBV12-3 or TRBV12-4 and TRBJ2-5; D is unclear. The CDR3 loop spans 11 amino acids. V was trimmed by 3 bases and J by 3 bases, leaving 2 bases between them. The DNA for the CDR3 is TGTGCCAGCAGTTTTAAAGAGACCCAGTACTTC. Its protein product is CASSFKETQYF.

This clone occurred a few times. This rearrangement joins TRBV7-9 to TRBJ2-7; D remains unclear. Germline CDR1 is SEHNR and CDR2 is FQNEAQ (reference sequence). CDR3 length: 15 residues. V lost 1 base, J lost 2 bases, and 12 bases lay in between. The CDR3 coding sequence is TGTGCCAGCAGCTTAGAGCTTGGCAAAGCCTACGAGCAGTACTTC. Amino acids: CASSLELGKAYEQYF.

The chain uses TRBV4-2 and TRBJ2-1, with TRBD1 matching over 10 bases. This CDR3 has 11 residues. The trim removed 5 bases at V and 14 bases at J, leaving 3 bases unmatched. The germline V gene encodes CDR1 LGHNA and CDR2 YNFKEQ. As DNA, the CDR3 is TGTGCCAGCAGCTCGGGACAGGGGAAGTTCTTC. Protein sequence: CASSSGQGKFF.

The V and J genes are TRBV24-1 and TRBJ2-2; D ambiguous. The CDR3 extends over 11 amino acids. Germline values: CDR1 KGHDR, CDR2 SFDVKD. V dropped 4 bases and J dropped 6 bases, with 2 bases sitting between them. CDR3 in amino acids: CATSEAGELFF. CDR3 coding DNA: TGTGCCACCAGTGAAGCCGGGGAGCTGTTTTTT.